Listed below are T cell receptor beta chains from one sample, sequenced in a study of technical replicates of blood from several donors. Sequencing used immunoSEQ multiplex PCR; TCRdb keeps in-frame clones, though not all of them. This table has around 84,000 clones, approximately 94% appearing once. Material for sequencing was T cells isolated from PBMCs. These receptors were collected from a human donor in good health. Both conserved end residues are part of each CDR3. A D gene is named only where the DNA matches it firmly. Rows give clone size only sometimes, using once, few, many, or a class for an expanded clone.

D: TRBD2; length: 16; size: NA; V: TRBV7-8; J: TRBJ2-2; CDR3: CASSSGLAANTGELFF; DNA: TGTGCCAGCAGCTCCGGACTAGCGGCCAACACCGGGGAGCTGTTTTTT
D: TRBD1; length: 15; size: NA; V: TRBV2; J: TRBJ1-5; CDR3: CASSFTGTGHQPQHF; DNA: TGTGCCAGCAGTTTTACCGGGACAGGGCATCAGCCCCAGCATTTT
D: NA; length: 15; size: NA; V: TRBV7-6; J: TRBJ2-7; CDR3: CASSQWGDGTYEQYF; DNA: TGTGCCAGCAGCCAATGGGGAGACGGAACCTACGAGCAGTACTTC
D: NA; length: 13; size: NA; V: TRBV5-8; J: TRBJ2-7; CDR3: CASSLRPPYEQYF; DNA: TGTGCCAGCAGCCTGCGGCCTCCCTACGAGCAGTACTTC
D: NA; length: 13; size: NA; V: TRBV15; J: TRBJ2-7; CDR3: CATSRDRQREQYF; DNA: TGTGCCACCAGCAGAGATAGACAGCGCGAGCAGTACTTC
D: TRBD1; length: 13; size: NA; V: TRBV6-1; J: TRBJ2-5; CDR3: CASRGQPQETQYF; DNA: TGTGCCAGCAGGGGACAGCCACAAGAGACCCAGTACTTC
D: TRBD2; length: 17; size: NA; V: TRBV7-3; J: TRBJ2-3; CDR3: CASSPRGAGEVPDTQYF; DNA: TGTGCCAGCAGCCCCCGTGGCGCGGGGGAGGTCCCAGATACGCAGTATTTT
D: TRBD1; length: 15; size: NA; V: TRBV9; J: TRBJ2-1; CDR3: CASSPVQGAWNEQFF; DNA: TGTGCCAGCAGCCCAGTACAGGGGGCATGGAATGAGCAGTTCTTC
D: NA; length: 13; size: NA; V: TRBV13; J: TRBJ1-1; CDR3: CASSSKPYTEAFF; DNA: TGTGCCAGCAGTTCTAAACCGTACACTGAAGCTTTCTTT
D: NA; length: 14; size: NA; V: TRBV6-5; J: TRBJ1-2; CDR3: CASSYDSINYGYTF; DNA: TGTGCCAGCAGTTACGACTCTATCAACTATGGCTACACCTTC
D: TRBD1; length: 16; size: NA; V: TRBV5-1; J: TRBJ2-1; CDR3: CASSPWRTGDDNEQFF; DNA: TGCGCCAGCAGTCCATGGAGGACAGGGGACGACAATGAGCAGTTCTTC
D: TRBD1; length: 16; size: NA; V: TRBV18; J: TRBJ1-1; CDR3: CASSPLAQGQNTEAFF; DNA: TGTGCCAGCTCACCACTAGCACAGGGGCAGAACACTGAAGCTTTCTTT
D: TRBD2; length: 16; size: NA; V: TRBV6-1; J: TRBJ2-1; CDR3: CASSASGLAGSWEQFF; DNA: TGTGCCAGCAGTGCCTCGGGACTAGCGGGTTCTTGGGAGCAGTTCTTC
D: NA; length: 13; size: once; V: TRBV30; J: TRBJ1-6; CDR3: CAWSPSNNSPLHF; DNA: TGTGCCTGGAGCCCCAGTAATAATTCACCCCTCCACTTT
D: TRBD1; length: 17; size: NA; V: TRBV14; J: TRBJ2-3; CDR3: CASSQDQGQGPTDTQYF; DNA: TGTGCCAGCAGCCAAGATCAGGGACAGGGCCCCACAGATACGCAGTATTTT
D: TRBD2; length: 15; size: NA; V: TRBV19; J: TRBJ2-7; CDR3: CASSTGAGGSYEQYF; DNA: TGTGCCAGTAGTACGGGCGCGGGAGGATCCTACGAGCAGTACTTC
D: TRBD2; length: 15; size: NA; V: TRBV7-8; J: TRBJ2-5; CDR3: CASSQLAGVGETQYF; DNA: TGTGCCAGCAGCCAATTAGCGGGAGTAGGAGAGACCCAGTACTTC
D: NA; length: 12; size: NA; V: TRBV5-1; J: TRBJ2-1; CDR3: CASRAEGGEQFF; DNA: TGCGCCAGTAGAGCCGAGGGAGGTGAGCAGTTCTTC
D: TRBD2; length: 17; size: once; V: TRBV4-2; J: TRBJ2-7; CDR3: CASSQDFQREPGYEQYF; DNA: TGTGCCAGCAGCCAAGATTTTCAGCGGGAGCCGGGCTACGAGCAGTACTTC
D: NA; length: 20; size: NA; V: TRBV21-1; J: TRBJ2-1; CDR3: CASSKGKGLAGGRIGNEQFF; DNA: TGTGCCAGCAGCAAAGGAAAGGGACTAGCGGGGGGGAGAATTGGCAATGAGCAGTTCTTC
D: NA; length: 13; size: NA; V: TRBV29-1; J: TRBJ1-2; CDR3: CSVEDSPNYGYTF; DNA: TGCAGCGTTGAGGACAGCCCTAACTATGGCTACACCTTC
D: NA; length: 15; size: NA; V: TRBV5-5; J: TRBJ1-1; CDR3: CASSLASGLNTEAFF; DNA: TGTGCCAGCAGCTTGGCCTCGGGTCTGAACACTGAAGCTTTCTTT
D: NA; length: 15; size: NA; V: TRBV11-3; J: TRBJ2-1; CDR3: CASSYGVGSYNEQFF; DNA: TGTGCCAGCAGCTACGGGGTAGGCTCCTACAATGAGCAGTTCTTC
D: NA; length: 17; size: NA; V: TRBV10-3; J: TRBJ1-2; CDR3: CAIRRPPYNGSLYGYTF; DNA: TGTGCCATCAGGCGGCCCCCGTACAATGGGAGCCTCTATGGCTACACCTTC
D: NA; length: 11; size: NA; V: TRBV11-3; J: TRBJ2-3; CDR3: CASSHGYTQYF; DNA: TGTGCCAGCAGCCACGGTTATACGCAGTATTTT
D: TRBD2; length: 15; size: NA; V: TRBV6-1; J: TRBJ2-7; CDR3: CASRTNWREGREQYF; DNA: TGTGCCAGCAGGACTAATTGGCGGGAGGGCCGCGAGCAGTACTTC
D: TRBD2; length: 17; size: NA; V: TRBV5-1; J: TRBJ2-1; CDR3: CASSSLPGTSDSHEQFF; DNA: TGCGCCAGCAGCTCACTCCCCGGGACTAGCGACTCCCATGAGCAGTTCTTC
D: NA; length: 19; size: NA; V: TRBV7-6; J: TRBJ1-3; CDR3: CASSALGGPPTPPGNTIYF; DNA: TGTGCCAGCAGCGCCCTCGGGGGACCGCCAACCCCCCCGGGAAACACCATATATTTT
D: TRBD1; length: 14; size: few; V: TRBV25-1; J: TRBJ1-5; CDR3: CAAGAGGPCQPQHF; DNA: TGTGCGGCAGGGGCAGGGGGCCCGTGTCAGCCCCAGCATTTT
D: TRBD1; length: 15; size: NA; V: TRBV5-1; J: TRBJ2-4; CDR3: CASGPSTGAGDIQYF; DNA: TGCGCCAGCGGGCCTTCTACAGGGGCCGGAGACATTCAGTACTTC
D: NA; length: 13; size: NA; V: TRBV13; J: TRBJ1-2; CDR3: CASSPGHAYGYTF; DNA: TGTGCCAGCAGCCCAGGACACGCTTATGGCTACACCTTC
D: NA; length: 17; size: NA; V: TRBV5-4; J: TRBJ1-3; CDR3: CASSPGGFQSSGNTIYF; DNA: TGTGCCAGCAGCCCCGGGGGTTTCCAGAGCTCTGGAAACACCATATATTTT
D: TRBD1; length: 14; size: NA; V: TRBV2; J: TRBJ1-2; CDR3: CASSTGTGSYGYTF; DNA: TGTGCCAGCAGTACCGGGACAGGGAGTTATGGCTACACCTTC
D: TRBD1; length: 16; size: NA; V: TRBV6-1; J: TRBJ1-3; CDR3: CASSVWAGGYGNTIYF; DNA: TGTGCCAGCAGTGTATGGGCAGGGGGATATGGAAACACCATATATTTT
D: TRBD1; length: 11; size: NA; V: TRBV20-1; J: TRBJ2-5; CDR3: CSARQGETQYF; DNA: TGCAGTGCTCGACAGGGGGAGACCCAGTACTTC
D: NA; length: 17; size: NA; V: TRBV7-9; J: TRBJ2-1; CDR3: CASNPQIASGTNNEQFF; DNA: TGTGCCAGCAACCCCCAAATTGCCAGCGGAACAAACAATGAGCAGTTCTTC
D: TRBD2; length: 16; size: NA; V: TRBV27; J: TRBJ2-7; CDR3: CASRRPTSGSFEEQYF; DNA: TGTGCCAGCAGACGACCGACTAGCGGGAGCTTCGAGGAGCAGTACTTC
D: NA; length: 15; size: NA; V: TRBV4-1; J: TRBJ1-2; CDR3: CASSQVGQLNYGYTF; DNA: TGCGCCAGCAGCCAAGTCGGACAGTTGAACTATGGCTACACCTTC
D: NA; length: 15; size: NA; V: TRBV11-2; J: TRBJ2-1; CDR3: CASSLATTRYNEQFF; DNA: TGTGCCAGCAGCTTAGCGACTACCCGTTACAATGAGCAGTTCTTC
D: NA; length: 14; size: NA; V: TRBV6-1; J: TRBJ1-2; CDR3: CAVPQRIINYGYTF; DNA: TGTGCGGTCCCCCAGCGGATTATAAACTATGGCTACACCTTC
D: NA; length: 12; size: NA; V: TRBV28; J: TRBJ1-5; CDR3: CATENSNQPQHF; DNA: TGTGCCACCGAGAATAGCAATCAGCCCCAGCATTTT
D: NA; length: 12; size: NA; V: TRBV19; J: TRBJ2-7; CDR3: CASRGLSYEQYF; DNA: TGTGCCAGTAGGGGACTGTCTTACGAGCAGTACTTC